This T cell receptor (beta chain) was obtained from a study of cytomegalovirus exposure and HLA in healthy donors. Looked up from germline, CDR1 is SGHRS and CDR2 is YFSETQ. CDR3 length equals 13 residues. Trimming pared 4 bases from V and 5 bases from J, leaving 12 bases between. This clone was observed a few times. Antigen unknown. The study ran its PCR with 60 Vbeta and 13 Jbeta primers. TCRdb's copy holds only in-frame clones and misses some; the assay was immunoSEQ multiplex PCR. The data contain around 130,000 clones, approximately 72% of them seen just once; the ten biggest clones take up approximately 6.5%. Study-level points and caveats: When analyzed later, a missense DCLRE1C variant was found to be linked to TCR beta V- and J-gene trimming. Some TCR beta chains (roughly 150 of them) were listed as cytomegalovirus-associated.

The sequence was obtained from a woman aged 55 to 70 in good health and CMV-seronegative. This sequence joins TRBV5-1 and TRBJ1-1, with D possibly matching TRBD1 (5 bases). Specimen: PBMCs. The CDR3 nucleotides read TGCGCCAGCAGCCTGACAGCTGGGACTGAAGCTTTCTTT. Protein: CASSLTAGTEAFF.